The next 9 T cell receptor beta chains were all read from a single sample in a study of T cell changes during pregnancy in multiple sclerosis. The method was immunoSEQ multiplex PCR; TCRdb's version includes in-frame clones alone and lacks a portion of them. The table includes about 35,000 clones, approximately 90% detected once. Material: CD4+ T cells from peripheral blood mononuclear cells, obtained in the second trimester of pregnancy. All receptors derive from a female donor with multiple sclerosis, enrolled in a pregnancy study.

This chain joins TRBV11-2 and TRBJ2-3; the D gene is possibly TRBD2 (5 bases). CDR3 length: 16 residues. The germline V gene encodes CDR1 SGHAT and CDR2 FQNNGV. The V and J ends lost 5 bases and 2 bases respectively, with 17 bases between them. Written as DNA, the CDR3 is TGTGCCAGCAGCGACGCCACTAGTTTCGACACAGATACGCAGTATTTT. It is translated as CASSDATSFDTDTQYF. The variable domain in full, completed from reference TRBV11-2 and TRBJ2-3, reads EAGVAQSPRYKIIEKRQSVAFWCNPISGHATLYWYQQILGQGPKLLIQFQNNGVVDDSQLPKDRFSAERLKGVDSTLKIQPAKLEDSAVYLCASSDATSFDTDTQYFGPGTRLTVL.

The CDR3, as DNA: TGTGCCAGCAGTTACGCGAGGTCCGGGGAGCTGTTTTTT. Its protein product is CASSYARSGELFF. This chain joins TRBV6-5 and TRBJ2-2; D remains unclear. V shed 2 bases and J shed 6 bases, with 7 bases lying between them. The CDR3 loop spans 13 amino acids. Looked up from germline, CDR1 is MNHEY and CDR2 is SVGAGI.

The chain uses TRBV6-6 and TRBJ2-3; maybe TRBD1 (5 bases). Per the germline V gene, CDR1 is MNHNY and CDR2 is SVGAGI (reference sequence). With 6 bases removed from V and 6 bases from J, the gap between germline ends came to 13 bases. The CDR3 runs to 13 residues. The CDR3 nucleotides read TGTGCCAGCAGACCGTCGGCAGGGGATACGCAGTATTTT. The encoded protein is CASRPSAGDTQYF.

The chain carries TRBV7-2 and TRBJ2-1; the D is unclear. V lost 5 bases, J lost 4 bases, and 12 bases lay in between. The CDR3 extends over 14 amino acids. Germline assignment: CDR1 SGHTA and CDR2 FQGNSA. The CDR3 is CASSRVDSYNEQFF. In DNA, the CDR3 is TGTGCCAGCAGCCGAGTAGACTCTTACAATGAGCAGTTCTTC.

This chain links TRBV9 with TRBJ2-3, with TRBD1 identical over 8 bases. The CDR3 sequence is 16 residues long. J lost 2 bases, V lost 4 bases, and 9 bases had no gene match. The germline V gene encodes CDR1 SGDLS and CDR2 YYNGEE. The DNA of the CDR3 is TGTGCCAGCAGCAAACAGGGGGTCAGCATCACAGATACGCAGTATTTT. Amino acid sequence: CASSKQGVSITDTQYF.

The chain uses TRBV20-1 and TRBJ1-1, with D maybe TRBD1 (5 bases). CDR1 and CDR2 from the germline V gene are DFQATT and SNEGSKA (reference sequence). CDR3 length equals 11 residues. With 0 bases removed from V and 7 bases from J, the gap between germline ends came to 6 bases. DNA for the CDR3: TGCAGTGCTAGAGAAGGGGTTGAAGCTTTCTTT. Translated: CSAREGVEAFF.

CDR3: CASSDSIRGNSPLHF. In DNA, the CDR3 is TGTGCCAGCAGTGATAGTATAAGGGGTAATTCACCCCTCCACTTT. This chain uses TRBV6-1 with TRBJ1-6, with D possibly matching TRBD1 (5 bases). V dropped 3 bases and J dropped 6 bases, with 12 bases sitting between them. The CDR3 contains 15 residues. Germline V gene data show CDR1 as MNHNS and CDR2 as SASEGT.

This chain links TRBV19 with TRBJ2-5; 10 bases are shared with TRBD2. V lost 6 bases and J lost 5; bases outside the gene matches: 3. The CDR3 has 13 residues. Germline values: CDR1 LNHDA, CDR2 SQIVND (reference sequence). The CDR3 loop reads CASSEREGETQYF. The CDR3 DNA reads TGTGCCAGTAGCGAGCGGGAGGGGGAGACCCAGTACTTC.

This clone came up once. V is TRBV7-9 and J is TRBJ2-1; 7 bases are shared with TRBD1. The germline V gene encodes CDR1 SEHNR and CDR2 FQNEAQ (reference sequence). The V gene end was trimmed by 4 bases and the J gene end by 9 bases; junction bases not matched to a gene: 9. The CDR3 spans 14 residues. CDR3 residues: CASSSSLQGTEQFF. The CDR3 nucleotides read TGTGCCAGCAGCTCGTCTTTACAGGGGACTGAGCAGTTCTTC.